The clone carrying this T cell receptor (beta chain) was seen only a few times. Antigen specificity is unknown. The data stem from a study of identical twins. Findings and caveats of the study: Surplus twin overlap in beta out-of-frame sequences was less pronounced. Low generation-probability sequences were in excess among twin-shared out-of-frame alpha sequences.

TCRdb recomputed calls from the 5' RACE reads with MiXCR, one row per CDR3 protein. The sample lists approximately 600,000 distinct CDR3 sequences, approximately 10% occurring once. These data were also filed under a second study, of yellow fever vaccine responses in identical twins. As that report states: On the reported evidence, twins' vaccine T cell responses seemed partly convergent and partly personalized.

The sequencing input was PBMCs. This receptor was obtained from a woman aged 18-29 years in good health.

CDR3 in amino acids: CASSQAVRRTSGSNEQFF. The CDR3 DNA sequence: TGTGCCAGCAGCCAAGCGGTCAGAAGGACTAGCGGGAGTAATGAGCAGTTCTTC. The V gene is TRBV3-1, the J gene TRBJ2-1; 13 nucleotides line up with TRBD2. J lost 7 bases, V lost 1 base, and 10 bases had no gene match. The length of the CDR3 is 18 residues. The germline V gene has CDR1 LGHDT and CDR2 YNNKEL (reference sequence).